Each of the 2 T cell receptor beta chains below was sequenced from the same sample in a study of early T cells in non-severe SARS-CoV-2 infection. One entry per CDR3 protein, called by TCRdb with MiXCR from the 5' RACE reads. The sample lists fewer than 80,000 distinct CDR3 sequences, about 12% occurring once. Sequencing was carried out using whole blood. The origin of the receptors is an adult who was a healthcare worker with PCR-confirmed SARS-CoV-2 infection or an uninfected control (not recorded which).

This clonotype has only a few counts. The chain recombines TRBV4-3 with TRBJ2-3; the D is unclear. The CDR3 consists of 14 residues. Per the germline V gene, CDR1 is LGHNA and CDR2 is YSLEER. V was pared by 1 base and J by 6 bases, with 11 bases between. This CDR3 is CASSQVSHLDTQYF. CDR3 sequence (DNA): TGCGCCAGCAGCCAAGTTTCTCACTTGGATACGCAGTATTTT.

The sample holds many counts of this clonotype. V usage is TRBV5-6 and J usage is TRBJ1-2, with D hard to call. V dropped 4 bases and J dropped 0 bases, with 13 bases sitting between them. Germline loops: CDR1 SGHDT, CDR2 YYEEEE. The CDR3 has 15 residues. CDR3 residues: CASSLGPGANYGYTF. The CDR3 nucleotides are TGTGCCAGCAGCCTGGGCCCCGGTGCTAACTATGGCTACACCTTC.